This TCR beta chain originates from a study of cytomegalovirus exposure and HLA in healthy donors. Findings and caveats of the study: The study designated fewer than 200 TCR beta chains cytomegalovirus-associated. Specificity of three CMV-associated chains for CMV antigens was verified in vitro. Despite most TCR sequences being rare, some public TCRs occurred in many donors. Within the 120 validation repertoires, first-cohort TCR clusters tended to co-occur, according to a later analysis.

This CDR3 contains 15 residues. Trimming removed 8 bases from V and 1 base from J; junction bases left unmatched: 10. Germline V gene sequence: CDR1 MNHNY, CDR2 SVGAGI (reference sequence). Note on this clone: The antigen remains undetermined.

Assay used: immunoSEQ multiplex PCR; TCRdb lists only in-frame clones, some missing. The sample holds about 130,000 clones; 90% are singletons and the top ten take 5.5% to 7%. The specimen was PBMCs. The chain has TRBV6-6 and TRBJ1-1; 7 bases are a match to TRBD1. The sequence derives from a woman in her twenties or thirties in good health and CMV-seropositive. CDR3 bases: TGTGCCAGCGGATTTACAGGGGATAAGAACACTGAAGCTTTCTTT. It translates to CASGFTGDKNTEAFF.